The 18 T cell receptor beta chains below come from one sample, sequenced in a study of shared clonotypes between healthy human individuals. Libraries were prepared by immunoSEQ multiplex PCR; TCRdb keeps only in-frame clonotypes and omits some of them. The profile covers about 710,000 clones, with roughly 73% appearing a single time and roughly 1.9% taken by the ten largest. The sample comprised memory CD4+ T cells sorted from blood. This sample's subset: CD45RA-negative fraction. The receptors come from a woman between 25 and 40 years old in good health.

Of note for this clone: Other DNA sequences in this specimen translate into the identical CDR3. The gene calls are TRBV18 and TRBJ2-5; D gene uncertain. Per the germline V gene, CDR1 is KGHSH and CDR2 is LQKENI. This CDR3 is 11 amino acids long. V dropped 5 bases and J dropped 1 base, with 2 bases sitting between them. The chain's CDR3 is CASSAQETQYF. The CDR3, as DNA: TGTGCCAGCTCAGCCCAAGAGACCCAGTACTTC. The full variable domain, completed using reference TRBV18 and TRBJ2-5, is NAGVMQNPRHLVRRRGQEARLRCSPMKGHSHVYWYRQLPEEGLKFMVYLQKENIIDESGMPKERFSAEFPKEGPSILRIQQVVRGDSAAYFCASSAQETQYFGPGTRLLVL.

This clone was seen just once. The chain combines TRBV7-8 with TRBJ2-3; 7 bases map to TRBD2. This CDR3 comprises 16 residues. V shed 7 bases and J 2 bases; nucleotides not matched to a gene: 12. Germline V CDR1 and CDR2: SGHVS, FQNEAQ. The CDR3 region has the DNA TGTGCCAGCAACTATAGACGGGGGGTCATCACAGATACGCAGTATTTT. It specifies CASNYRRGVITDTQYF.

This sequence joins TRBV7-9 and TRBJ2-5; 8 bases map to TRBD1. The CDR3 spans 13 residues. The germline gives CDR1 SEHNR, CDR2 FQNEAQ (reference sequence). The ends lost 6 bases at V and 1 base at J; junction bases unmatched: 1. The CDR3 loop is CASRGQGQETQYF. The CDR3 DNA sequence: TGTGCCAGCAGAGGACAGGGCCAAGAGACCCAGTACTTC.

In this sample, this clone turned up a few times. The rearrangement joins TRBV5-6 to TRBJ1-1; D is unresolved. From germline, CDR1 is SGHDT and CDR2 YYEEEE. The CDR3 is 15 residues long. Trimming pared 0 bases from V and 1 base from J, leaving 10 bases between. The CDR3 protein is CASSLVSLGNTEAFF. The CDR3 DNA follows: TGTGCCAGCAGCTTGGTTTCCCTGGGGAACACTGAAGCTTTCTTT.

The CDR3 DNA follows: TGTGCCAGCCGGAGACTAGCGGGAGTTCTCACAGATACGCAGTATTTT. This encodes CASRRLAGVLTDTQYF. V usage is TRBV27 and J usage is TRBJ2-3, with 12 bases that match TRBD2. Trimming at V came to 8 bases and at J to 2 bases, leaving 8 bases not matched to a gene. The CDR3 has 16 amino acids. CDR1 and CDR2 (germline): MNHEY, SMNVEV (reference sequence).

The V call is TRBV28, the J call TRBJ1-1; D uncertain. Per germline, CDR1 MDHEN and CDR2 SYDVKM. CDR3 length: 13 residues. V lost 7 bases and J lost 1, with 10 bases in between. The CDR3 DNA reads as TGTGCCAGCATGCGACGAAGGAACACTGAAGCTTTCTTT. This sequence encodes CASMRRRNTEAFF.

The chain couples TRBV25-1 to TRBJ1-1, with D perhaps matching TRBD1 (5 bases). This CDR3 has 13 amino acids. The germline gives CDR1 MGHDK, CDR2 SYGVNS. Trimming stripped 8 bases from V and 2 bases from J, with 12 bases between. The CDR3 loop reads CASAGTDNTEAFF. Written as DNA, the CDR3 is TGTGCCAGCGCCGGGACTGACAACACTGAAGCTTTCTTT.

This rearrangement joins TRBV7-2 to TRBJ1-5; 7 nucleotides agree with TRBD1. The V gene end was trimmed by 5 bases and the J gene end by 0 bases; junction bases not matched to a gene: 4. CDR3 length: 15 amino acids. The germline gives CDR1 SGHTA, CDR2 FQGNSA. The CDR3 nucleotides are TGTGCCAGCAGCCGGGACAGAAATAGCAATCAGCCCCAGCATTTT. Its protein product is CASSRDRNSNQPQHF. The entire variable domain, with the rest obtained from reference TRBV7-2 and TRBJ1-5, is as follows: GAGVSQSPSNKVTEKGKDVELRCDPISGHTALYWYRQSLGQGLEFLIYFQGNSAPDKSGLPSDRFSAERTGGSVSTLTIQRTQQEDSAVYLCASSRDRNSNQPQHFGDGTRLSIL.

This chain joins TRBV7-2 and TRBJ2-3; 15 bases agree with TRBD2. V lost 5 bases and J lost 7; bases outside the gene matches: 10. Germline loops: CDR1 SGHTA, CDR2 FQGNSA. The CDR3 contains 17 residues. The CDR3 bases are TGTGCCAGCAGCCCGTGGACTAGCGGGGGGGCAAAAAATACGCAGTATTTT. Translation gives CASSPWTSGGAKNTQYF.

The chain uses TRBV4-2 and TRBJ2-4, with 7 positions matching TRBD2. Germline V gene sequence: CDR1 LGHNA, CDR2 YNFKEQ. V trimming: 0 bases; J trimming: 3 bases; junction bases outside the gene matches: 8. The CDR3 is 17 residues long. CDR3 bases: TGTGCCAGCAGCCAAGACGGAACGGGAGGTGGCAAAAACATTCAGTACTTC. This codes for CASSQDGTGGGKNIQYF.

The chain is built from TRBV30 and TRBJ1-4, with 7 bases that match TRBD1. Germline CDR1 and CDR2: GTSNPN and SVGIG (reference sequence). The CDR3 length is 15 residues. Losses at the gene ends were 0 bases for V and 5 bases for J; bases not matched to a gene: 6. The CDR3 protein is CAWSVLGRGNEKLFF. The CDR3 region has the DNA TGTGCCTGGAGTGTACTAGGCAGGGGGAATGAAAAACTGTTTTTT. Looking up the rest from reference TRBV30 and TRBJ1-4 gives the full variable domain: SQTIHQWPATLVQPVGSPLSLECTVEGTSNPNLYWYRQAAGRGLQLLFYSVGIGQISSEVPQNLSASRPQDRQFILSSKKLLLSDSGFYLCAWSVLGRGNEKLFFGSGTQLSVL.

This sequence joins TRBV4-1 and TRBJ2-6, with 7 bases fitting TRBD1. CDR3 length: 17 residues. Germline V gives CDR1 MGHRA, CDR2 YSYEKL. J lost 1 base, V lost 4 bases, and 7 bases had no gene match. CDR3 sequence (DNA): TGCGCCAGCAGCCGCGGACAGGAGACATCTGGGGCCAACGTCCTGACTTTC. It yields the protein CASSRGQETSGANVLTF.

A remark on this clone: The same CDR3 arises from other DNA sequences in this sample as well. This chain uses TRBV28 with TRBJ1-2; D remains ambiguous. The ends were cut back, 2 bases at V and 1 base at J, with 5 bases in the middle. The CDR3 runs 13 residues. The V gene's germline CDR1 is MDHEN and CDR2 SYDVKM. CDR3 DNA: TGTGCCAGCAGTTTAAGTCTTAACTATGGCTACACCTTC. It encodes CASSLSLNYGYTF.

In regard to this clone: A read error likely explains this, since a far larger clone differs by one base. Other DNA sequences in the same sample also yield this CDR3. This chain links TRBV28 with TRBJ2-7; D not certain. The CDR3 is made up of 11 amino acids. The ends were cut back, 5 bases at V and 3 bases at J, with 5 bases in the middle. The germline gives CDR1 MDHEN, CDR2 SYDVKM. This chain's CDR3 is CASSTNYEQYF. In nucleotides, the CDR3 is TGTGCCAGCAGTACTAACTACGAGCAGTACTTC.

The chain couples TRBV11-2 to TRBJ1-2; D may be TRBD1 (5 bases). CDR3 size: 16 residues. V lost 5 bases and J 0 bases, leaving 16 bases between the germline ends. Germline V gives CDR1 SGHAT, CDR2 FQNNGV. The CDR3 is CASSLTQGWANYGYTF. As DNA, the CDR3 is TGTGCCAGCAGCCTTACTCAGGGTTGGGCTAACTATGGCTACACCTTC. Full variable domain (missing parts from reference TRBV11-2 and TRBJ1-2): EAGVAQSPRYKIIEKRQSVAFWCNPISGHATLYWYQQILGQGPKLLIQFQNNGVVDDSQLPKDRFSAERLKGVDSTLKIQPAKLEDSAVYLCASSLTQGWANYGYTFGSGTRLTVV.

The gene calls are TRBV19 and TRBJ1-4; tentative D call: TRBD1 (6 bases). V was clipped by 4 bases and J by 1 base, with 10 bases between them. Germline assignment: CDR1 LNHDA and CDR2 SQIVND (reference sequence). This CDR3 has 15 residues. CDR3 protein: CASSKQGGTNEKLFF. The CDR3 nucleotides read TGTGCCAGTAGTAAACAGGGAGGAACTAATGAAAAACTGTTTTTT. The full variable domain, completed using reference TRBV19 and TRBJ1-4, is DGGITQSPKYLFRKEGQNVTLSCEQNLNHDAMYWYRQDPGQGLRLIYYSQIVNDFQKGDIAEGYSVSREKKESFPLTVTSAQKNPTAFYLCASSKQGGTNEKLFFGSGTQLSVL.

The V and J genes are TRBV2 and TRBJ1-4; 9 nucleotides agree with TRBD1. This CDR3 has 14 amino acids. Germline V lookup: CDR1 SNHLY, CDR2 FYNNEI. Losses at the gene ends were 8 bases for V and 4 bases for J; bases not matched to a gene: 5. CDR3 sequence reads: CASLQGANNEKLFF. The CDR3 DNA is TGTGCCAGCTTACAGGGGGCGAATAATGAAAAACTGTTTTTT.

The V call is TRBV11-1, the J call TRBJ2-1, with 9 nucleotides matching TRBD2. Trimming took 1 base from V and 7 from J; bases not matched to a gene: 5. The CDR3 sequence is 15 residues long. Germline V gene sequence: CDR1 SGHAT, CDR2 FQDESV (reference sequence). The CDR3: CASSLGLAGRNEQFF. The CDR3 DNA reads TGTGCCAGCAGCTTAGGTCTAGCGGGAAGGAATGAGCAGTTCTTC.